The 16 T cell receptor beta chains presented below share a single source sample, sequenced in a study of blood T cell repertoires in COVID-19. Data came from immunoSEQ multiplex PCR; TCRdb stores just in-frame clones and leaves some out. The table has about 120,000 clones, around 86% seen once. The sample consisted of peripheral blood. All receptors derive from a man between 40 and 49 years old with acute or convalescent COVID-19.

This chain joins TRBV5-5 and TRBJ1-1, with a possible D match to TRBD1 (5 bases). The CDR3 contains 15 residues. Germline loops: CDR1 SGHKS, CDR2 YYEKEE (reference sequence). V was cut by 4 bases and J by 3 bases, with 16 bases left in between. The CDR3 nucleotides are TGTGCCAGCAGCCTAGGACATGCCCGAGACACTGAAGCTTTCTTT. Its translation is CASSLGHARDTEAFF.

This clone was picked up a small number of times. V gene TRBV24-1 combines with J gene TRBJ1-5; 9 bases match TRBD1. Looked up from germline, CDR1 is KGHDR and CDR2 is SFDVKD. V shed 9 bases and J 4 bases; nucleotides not matched to a gene: 0. This CDR3 region has 12 residues. CDR3 protein: CATGTGNQPQHF. Written as DNA, the CDR3 is TGTGCCACCGGGACAGGGAATCAGCCCCAGCATTTT.

This clone came up once. This rearrangement joins TRBV27 to TRBJ2-5, with 13 positions matching TRBD2. CDR1 and CDR2 from the germline V gene are MNHEY and SMNVEV (reference sequence). This CDR3 contains 15 residues. V lost 6 bases, J lost 7 bases, and 8 bases stayed unmatched. The CDR3 sequence: CASSTGLAGSGTQYF. The CDR3 DNA follows: TGTGCCAGCAGCACGGGACTAGCGGGGTCGGGGACCCAGTACTTC.

CDR3 nucleotide sequence: TGTGCCAGCAGTGAATTCGCCCTAGCGGGACAGACGCAGTATTTT. Its protein product is CASSEFALAGQTQYF. The genes are TRBV6-1 and TRBJ2-3; TRBD2 agrees at 9 bases. V trimming: 2 bases; J trimming: 9 bases; junction bases outside the gene matches: 9. This CDR3 contains 15 residues. CDR1 is MNHNS and CDR2 is SASEGT in the germline V gene.

The chain employs TRBV11-2 and TRBJ2-1; D unclear. In germline, CDR1 is SGHAT, CDR2 FQNNGV. The CDR3 consists of 15 residues. Trimming pared 3 bases from V and 6 bases from J, leaving 15 bases between. The chain's CDR3 is CASSFSIVSSNEQFF. The CDR3 coding sequence is TGTGCCAGCAGCTTTTCGATAGTTTCGAGCAATGAGCAGTTCTTC.

V and J are TRBV4-3 and TRBJ2-3; 9 positions match TRBD2. CDR3 length: 17 amino acids. V was clipped by 3 bases and J by 3 bases; unmatched bases: 10. Germline assignment: CDR1 LGHNA and CDR2 YSLEER. The CDR3 DNA follows: TGCGCCAGCAGCCAGGGAGTCGGCGGGGGGGCGACAGATACGCAGTATTTT. Its translation is CASSQGVGGGATDTQYF.

This clone has only a few counts. V usage is TRBV4-1 and J usage is TRBJ2-5; D gene uncertain. V was cut by 0 bases and J by 9 bases, with 17 bases left in between. Germline CDR1 MGHRA, CDR2 YSYEKL. This CDR3 region has 15 residues. CDR3 nucleotide sequence: TGCGCCAGCAGCCAAGATATCCAGGCTATCGCGTCCCAGTACTTC. This translates into CASSQDIQAIASQYF.

The chain employs TRBV25-1 and TRBJ2-7; perhaps TRBD2 as D (5 bases). The V and J ends lost 7 bases and 3 bases respectively, with 13 bases between them. Germline CDR1 MGHDK, CDR2 SYGVNS. The CDR3 is 13 amino acids. The CDR3 is CASKVGEGYEQYF. The CDR3, as DNA: TGTGCCAGCAAGGTGGGAGAGGGCTACGAGCAGTACTTC.

The chain has TRBV5-6 and TRBJ1-4; no reliable D call. Germline V lookup: CDR1 SGHDT, CDR2 YYEEEE. The CDR3 runs 14 residues. Trimming left V 0 bases short and J 7 bases short, with 10 bases between. The chain's CDR3 is CASSLAGVGEKLFF. CDR3 nucleotides: TGTGCCAGCAGCTTGGCCGGGGTGGGTGAAAAACTGTTTTTT.

J is TRBJ2-5 and V is TRBV19; 8 bases line up with TRBD1. The CDR3 is 14 amino acids. Germline V CDR1 and CDR2: LNHDA, SQIVND (reference sequence). After removal of 7 bases from V and 2 bases from J, the junction contained 6 bases not matched to a gene. CDR3: CASTDRVGQETQYF. The DNA for the CDR3 is TGTGCCAGTACGGACAGGGTAGGACAAGAGACCCAGTACTTC.

The chain carries TRBV6-5 and TRBJ2-6; the D is unclear. Trimming stripped 4 bases from V and 0 bases from J, with 10 bases between. This CDR3 contains 16 residues. The germline V gene encodes CDR1 MNHEY and CDR2 SVGAGI. The CDR3 sequence is CASSSVTRSGANVLTF. The CDR3 coding sequence is TGTGCCAGCAGTTCCGTCACACGCTCTGGGGCCAACGTCCTGACTTTC.

This chain uses TRBV6-5 with TRBJ2-1; 9 nucleotides agree with TRBD2. The CDR3 is 14 residues long. Germline values: CDR1 MNHEY, CDR2 SVGAGI. Trimming took 7 bases from V and 2 from J; bases not matched to a gene: 3. CDR3 in DNA: TGTGCCAGCATCCTAGCGGGGACCTACAATGAGCAGTTCTTC. Encoded protein: CASILAGTYNEQFF.

The chain joins TRBV7-9 to TRBJ2-2; D unclear. Trimming took off 5 bases at V and 5 bases at J, with 15 bases between the two ends. The germline V gene encodes CDR1 SEHNR and CDR2 FQNEAQ (reference sequence). The CDR3 spans 15 residues. In DNA, the CDR3 is TGTGCCAGCAGCGCCAGACAAGGTGGTACCGGGGAGCTGTTTTTT. Its protein is CASSARQGGTGELFF. The whole variable domain, filled in from reference TRBV7-9 and TRBJ2-2, reads DTGVSQNPRHKITKRGQNVTFRCDPISEHNRLYWYRQTLGQGPEFLTYFQNEAQLEKSRLLSDRFSAERPKGSFSTLEIQRTEQGDSAMYLCASSARQGGTGELFFGEGSRLTVL.

This clone has a single count. The chain has TRBV15 and TRBJ2-7, with a weak D call TRBD1 (6 bases). CDR3 size: 14 residues. The germline gives CDR1 LNHNV, CDR2 YYDKDF (reference sequence). V was pared by 9 bases and J by 7 bases, with 22 bases between. Here the CDR3 DNA reads TGTGCCACTAACCCCGGGACACTCTCCCGAGAGCAGTACTTC. Protein product: CATNPGTLSREQYF. Combining the CDR3 with reference TRBV15 and TRBJ2-7 gives the whole variable domain DAMVIQNPRYQVTQFGKPVTLSCSQTLNHNVMYWYQQKSSQAPKLLFHYYDKDFNNEADTPDNFQSRRPNTSFCFLDIRSPGLGDTAMYLCATNPGTLSREQYFGPGTRLTVT.

The J gene is TRBJ2-5, the V gene TRBV19; tentatively, D is TRBD1 (5 bases). With 5 bases removed from V and 4 bases from J, the gap between germline ends came to 17 bases. Per germline, CDR1 LNHDA and CDR2 SQIVND (reference sequence). The CDR3 is 15 amino acids. The CDR3 nucleotides are TGTGCCAGTAGTCCAGGGCGAGGTCTAAGAGAGACCCAGTACTTC. Its protein is CASSPGRGLRETQYF.

The chain uses TRBV30 and TRBJ2-3; 9 bases map to TRBD2. The CDR3 contains 16 residues. Trimming cost V 2 bases and J 2 bases; bases outside gene matches: 8. Germline-derived CDR1 and CDR2 are GTSNPN and SVGIG (reference sequence). CDR3 coding DNA: TGTGCCTGGAGTAGCGGGGGGCATACTTTCACAGATACGCAGTATTTT. It translates to CAWSSGGHTFTDTQYF.